This TCR beta chain was profiled in a study of shared clonotypes between healthy human individuals. The wider study: The cohort had two women and three men, ages 18 to 49.

The CDR3 is 15 amino acids. With V trimmed by 1 base and J by 4 bases, 5 bases remained unmatched. Germline lookup yields CDR1 MNHEY and CDR2 SVGAGI. General study points: Researchers sampled blood only, noting tissue repertoires likely differ. Genetic and exposure-history diversity was limited by the small donor number.

A single count supports this clone. As yet, its antigen is unknown. Original methodology: Without quality scores, immunoSEQ junctional reads could not be filtered like full-length reads. The table came from immunoSEQ multiplex PCR; TCRdb's copy has only in-frame clones and leaves some out. V and J calls plus clone size are reproduced from that table; the DNA served to infer D and trimming. The sample carries 450,000 to 600,000 clones, around 80% recorded once. Sequenced input: PBMCs. The chain couples TRBV6-5 to TRBJ1-2; 8 bases fit TRBD1. This receptor was obtained from a woman in her 40s in good health. Some clones in this sample may be carry-over from other donors' samples. CDR3: CASSYYGQGRYGYTF. The CDR3 DNA is TGTGCCAGCAGTTACTACGGACAGGGACGCTATGGCTACACCTTC.